A single sample gave rise to the 26 T cell receptor beta chains below, sequenced in a study of cytotoxic CD8 clonotypes in ibrutinib-treated CLL. Here immunoSEQ multiplex PCR was the method, and the copy in TCRdb shows in-frame clones only, minus some. The repertoire holds approximately 280,000 clones, with 70% to 80% as singletons. The specimen was PBMCs, collected at disease progression, from a patient treated with ibrutinib. These receptors were collected from a human donor with chronic lymphocytic leukemia.

The genes are TRBV5-1 and TRBJ2-1; a possible D gene is TRBD2 (5 bases). V lost 0 bases to trimming and J lost 9 bases, with 7 bases between them. The CDR3 runs 12 residues. Germline V CDR1 and CDR2: SGHRS, YFSETQ. This CDR3 is CASSLAGGEQFF. As DNA, the CDR3 is TGCGCCAGCAGCTTGGCCGGAGGTGAGCAGTTCTTC.

CDR3 in DNA: TGTGCCAGCAGCTTCTGGCCGGGACAGGGGTTCCCCCAAGAGACCCAGTACTTC. This codes for CASSFWPGQGFPQETQYF. The V call is TRBV11-2, the J call TRBJ2-5, with TRBD1 identical over 10 bases. CDR1 is SGHAT, CDR2 FQNNGV, per germline. CDR3 length: 18 residues. Trimming removed 3 bases from V and 1 base from J; junction bases left unmatched: 11.

This clone was detected only a few times. The chain employs TRBV7-9 and TRBJ2-1; 12 bases map to TRBD2. Germline V gene sequence: CDR1 SEHNR, CDR2 FQNEAQ (reference sequence). The CDR3 loop spans 15 amino acids. V gave up 4 bases and J gave up 7 bases; unmatched junction bases: 5. Written as DNA, the CDR3 is TGTGCCAGCAGCTCGAGACTAGCGGGAGATAATGAGCAGTTCTTC. This sequence encodes CASSSRLAGDNEQFF.

The rearrangement links TRBV19 to TRBJ2-3; D is unresolved. In germline, CDR1 is LNHDA, CDR2 SQIVND (reference sequence). CDR3 length equals 13 residues. The germline V and J ends were trimmed by 5 bases and 3 bases, with 9 bases remaining between them. CDR3 residues: CASSPRVTDTQYF. The CDR3 bases are TGTGCCAGTAGTCCCCGGGTTACAGATACGCAGTATTTT. Using reference TRBV19 and TRBJ2-3 for the parts outside the CDR3, the full variable domain is DGGITQSPKYLFRKEGQNVTLSCEQNLNHDAMYWYRQDPGQGLRLIYYSQIVNDFQKGDIAEGYSVSREKKESFPLTVTSAQKNPTAFYLCASSPRVTDTQYFGPGTRLTVL.

This sequence joins TRBV18 and TRBJ2-3, with D unclear. CDR1 is KGHSH, CDR2 LQKENI, per germline. Between the trimmed V and J ends, which lost 3 bases and 2 bases, there was a span of 6 bases. The CDR3 is 13 residues long. The CDR3 loop is CASSPSNTDTQYF. The DNA for the CDR3 is TGTGCCAGCTCACCTTCCAACACAGATACGCAGTATTTT.

This clone has just a few counts. This sequence joins TRBV18 and TRBJ1-1; no firm D call. CDR3 length equals 14 residues. Germline CDR1 is KGHSH and CDR2 is LQKENI. With 1 base removed from V and 1 base from J, the gap between germline ends came to 7 bases. The CDR3 DNA reads TGTGCCAGCTCACCACAACATTCGAACACTGAAGCTTTCTTT. It specifies CASSPQHSNTEAFF.

Only a few counts were recorded for this clone. CDR3 amino acids: CASSVAGDRGNTEAFF. The CDR3 coding sequence is TGTGCCAGCAGCGTAGCCGGGGACAGGGGGAACACTGAAGCTTTCTTT. The J gene is TRBJ1-1, the V gene TRBV9; 10 bases match TRBD1. CDR1 is SGDLS, CDR2 YYNGEE, per germline. There are 16 residues in the CDR3. V shed 0 bases, J shed 1 base, and the junction held 3 bases outside the gene matches.

The chain links TRBV9 to TRBJ2-7; a weak D match, TRBD1 (6 bases). Per the germline V gene, CDR1 is SGDLS and CDR2 is YYNGEE. Trimming removed 3 bases at V and 5 bases at J, with 9 bases between. The CDR3 is made up of 12 amino acids. CDR3 nucleotides: TGTGCCAGCAGCGCAACAGGGCACGAGCAGTACTTC. Translation gives CASSATGHEQYF.

This clone was counted a few times. The chain uses TRBV4-2 and TRBJ2-7, with a tentative D call TRBD2 (7 bases). V gave up 0 bases and J gave up 2 bases, with 11 bases separating them. The CDR3 contains 15 residues. Per germline, CDR1 LGHNA and CDR2 YNFKEQ. CDR3 sequence (DNA): TGTGCCAGCAGCCAAGATAGGGGGGGGCCCTACGAGCAGTACTTC. This sequence encodes CASSQDRGGPYEQYF.

This sequence joins TRBV5-1 and TRBJ1-2; D gene uncertain. V was pared by 0 bases and J by 1 base, with 22 bases between. Per the germline V gene, CDR1 is SGHRS and CDR2 is YFSETQ. The CDR3 spans 19 residues. The CDR3 nucleotides are TGCGCCAGCAGCTTGGGAGGACTATCCCTGTCTGTCGATAACTATGGCTACACCTTC. Protein sequence: CASSLGGLSLSVDNYGYTF.

V usage is TRBV9 and J usage is TRBJ2-7; no definite D call. Germline CDR1 SGDLS, CDR2 YYNGEE. Trimming took 0 bases from V and 0 from J, leaving 7 bases between them. CDR3 length: 14 residues. Here the CDR3 DNA reads TGTGCCAGCAGCGTAGACCCGGGCTCCTACGAGCAGTACTTC. Translated: CASSVDPGSYEQYF.

CDR3 protein: CASILQPGYGYTF. The CDR3 region has the DNA TGTGCCAGTATTCTCCAGCCTGGCTATGGCTACACCTTC. J is TRBJ1-2 and V is TRBV19; D gene ambiguous. The V and J ends lost 7 bases and 4 bases respectively, with 13 bases between them. Germline V gene lookup returns CDR1 LNHDA and CDR2 SQIVND (reference sequence). The CDR3 runs 13 residues.

This chain links TRBV4-2 with TRBJ1-3; unclear D gene. The CDR3 is made up of 14 amino acids. Germline values: CDR1 LGHNA, CDR2 YNFKEQ. Trimming shortened V by 0 bases and J by 2 bases, and 5 bases separated the two germline ends. Here the CDR3 reads CASSQEEAGNTIYF. Here the CDR3 DNA reads TGTGCCAGCAGCCAAGAGGAGGCTGGAAACACCATATATTTT.

The rearrangement joins TRBV5-6 to TRBJ2-7; 7 bases map to TRBD1. CDR3 size: 15 residues. Unmatched junction bases numbered 7, after V lost 2 bases and J lost 2 bases. Germline CDR1 is SGHDT and CDR2 is YYEEEE. CDR3 protein: CASSFTLTGAYEQYF. The CDR3 DNA reads as TGTGCCAGCAGCTTCACCCTCACAGGGGCCTACGAGCAGTACTTC.

This chain uses TRBV2 with TRBJ1-2; 11 bases match TRBD1. CDR3 length: 15 amino acids. V was clipped by 6 bases and J by 3 bases; unmatched bases: 6. The germline CDR1 and CDR2 sequences are SNHLY and FYNNEI. The DNA of the CDR3 is TGTGCCAGCAGCCCGGACAGGGGGCAGGACTATGGCTACACCTTC. Protein product: CASSPDRGQDYGYTF.

V gene TRBV7-3 combines with J gene TRBJ2-1, with TRBD2 identical over 8 bases. J gave up 9 bases and V 6 bases, and 10 bases lay outside the gene matches. CDR3 size: 14 residues. The germline V gene has CDR1 SGHTA and CDR2 FQGTGA. The CDR3 coding sequence is TGTGCCAGCAGTCAACCGGGACTAGGGAGTGAGCAGTTCTTC. This encodes CASSQPGLGSEQFF.

The chain recombines TRBV5-6 with TRBJ2-2; TRBD1 or TRBD2 may be the D gene (5 bases each). The CDR3 spans 16 residues. Germline CDR1 reads SGHDT; CDR2 reads YYEEEE. Between the trimmed V and J ends, which lost 3 bases and 4 bases, there was a span of 16 bases. CDR3 sequence: CASSYSGTEFTGELFF. DNA for the CDR3: TGTGCCAGCAGCTATTCCGGGACCGAATTCACCGGGGAGCTGTTTTTT.

The gene calls are TRBV11-2 and TRBJ2-5; 7 bases agree with TRBD1. The CDR3 is 15 amino acids. The V gene's germline CDR1 is SGHAT and CDR2 FQNNGV. The V segment lost 5 bases and the J segment 1 base; nucleotides outside the gene matches: 7. The CDR3 sequence: CASSPDGTAQETQYF. The CDR3 nucleotides read TGTGCCAGCAGCCCGGACGGGACAGCCCAAGAGACCCAGTACTTC.

The CDR3 sequence: CASSLLFAGGASSYTF. CDR3 nucleotide sequence: TGCGCCAGCAGCTTGCTTTTCGCAGGGGGCGCGTCGAGCTACACCTTC. The rearrangement links TRBV5-1 to TRBJ1-2; TRBD1 matches at 8 bases. Germline CDR1 reads SGHRS; CDR2 reads YFSETQ. The V and J ends lost 1 base and 9 bases, in that order; junction bases with no gene match: 14. CDR3 length equals 16 residues.

The chain combines TRBV5-5 with TRBJ2-1, with D hard to call. The CDR3 has 14 amino acids. CDR1 is SGHKS and CDR2 is YYEKEE in the germline V gene (reference sequence). The ends were cut back, 0 bases at V and 5 bases at J, with 9 bases in the middle. CDR3 protein: CASSLGGNDNEQFF. The CDR3 DNA is TGTGCCAGCAGCTTGGGGGGTAACGACAATGAGCAGTTCTTC. Full variable domain (remainder filled in from reference TRBV5-5 and TRBJ2-1): DAGVTQSPTHLIKTRGQQVTLRCSPISGHKSVSWYQQVLGQGPQFIFQYYEKEERGRGNFPDRFSARQFPNYSSELNVNALLLGDSALYLCASSLGGNDNEQFFGPGTRLTVL.

CDR3 in amino acids: CASSYGTGREQFF. The DNA for the CDR3 is TGTGCCAGCAGCTACGGGACGGGGCGGGAGCAGTTCTTC. The chain links TRBV7-2 to TRBJ2-1; TRBD1 or TRBD2 may be the D gene (5 bases each). V lost 4 bases and J 10 bases, leaving 14 bases between the germline ends. Germline V lookup: CDR1 SGHTA, CDR2 FQGNSA. The CDR3 runs 13 residues.

The chain couples TRBV13 to TRBJ2-7; perhaps TRBD1 as D (6 bases). The CDR3 sequence is 14 residues long. Trimming removed 5 bases from V and 2 bases from J, with 13 bases in between. Germline V lookup: CDR1 PRHDT, CDR2 FYEKMQ (reference sequence). The CDR3 protein is CASSHQGHPYEQYF. CDR3 coding DNA: TGTGCCAGCAGCCACCAGGGACACCCCTACGAGCAGTACTTC.

This chain uses TRBV6-4 with TRBJ2-1; D unresolved. CDR1 is MRHNA and CDR2 is SNTAGT in the germline V gene. This CDR3 spans 13 amino acids. Trimming cost V 4 bases and J 9 bases, with 13 bases left between them. CDR3 nucleotide sequence: TGTGCCAGCAGTGCTAGGGCCAAAGGTGAGCAGTTCTTC. Translation: CASSARAKGEQFF.

The chain has TRBV29-1 and TRBJ2-7, with TRBD1 identical over 7 bases. CDR1 is SQVTM and CDR2 is ANQGSEA in the germline V gene. This CDR3 has 13 amino acids. V dropped 0 bases and J dropped 2; count of bases not matched to a gene: 1. The CDR3 protein is CSVEDGTAYEQYF. CDR3 sequence (DNA): TGCAGCGTTGAAGATGGGACAGCCTACGAGCAGTACTTC.

This clone was seen only once. V and J are TRBV29-1 and TRBJ2-7; D is unresolved. V lost 4 bases and J lost 2, with 18 bases in between. Germline V gene lookup returns CDR1 SQVTM and CDR2 ANQGSEA. This CDR3 is 15 amino acids long. The CDR3 nucleotides are TGCAGCGTTGTGGGCGGCAGTCCTCCTACCTACGAGCAGTACTTC. Translated, it gives CSVVGGSPPTYEQYF.

There are a few counts of this clone. The chain combines TRBV11-2 with TRBJ2-1, with 7 bases matching TRBD2. The CDR3 covers 15 residues. From germline, CDR1 is SGHAT and CDR2 FQNNGV. Trimming removed 1 base from V and 6 bases from J; junction bases left unmatched: 6. The CDR3 DNA reads as TGTGCCAGCAGCTTAGGATCTAGCGGTATCAATGAGCAGTTCTTC. As protein: CASSLGSSGINEQFF.